Reported below is one T cell receptor beta chain. The CDR3 length is 14 residues. V shed 6 bases and J 1 base; nucleotides not matched to a gene: 3. Per the germline V gene, CDR1 is MNHNY and CDR2 is SVGAGI (reference sequence). The sample is drawn from a study of OX40 agonist ivuxolimab in advanced cancers. Study-level information: The dose-escalation cohort was approximately 84% male, with a mean age of around 54 years, ranging about 23 to 79.

TCRdb keeps only in-frame clones here, not all; method: immunoSEQ multiplex PCR. The sample yields roughly 66,000 clones, roughly 80% seen once. The clonotype originates from an adult with an advanced solid tumor such as melanoma, head and neck, liver or kidney cancer. This material consisted of CD4+ or CD8+ T cells sorted from blood, taken in a trial of the OX40 agonist ivuxolimab. The chain combines TRBV6-6 with TRBJ1-3, with TRBD1 matching 7 bases. CDR3 sequence (DNA): TGTGCCAGCAGGACAGGGACATCTGGAAACACCATATATTTT. This codes for CASRTGTSGNTIYF.